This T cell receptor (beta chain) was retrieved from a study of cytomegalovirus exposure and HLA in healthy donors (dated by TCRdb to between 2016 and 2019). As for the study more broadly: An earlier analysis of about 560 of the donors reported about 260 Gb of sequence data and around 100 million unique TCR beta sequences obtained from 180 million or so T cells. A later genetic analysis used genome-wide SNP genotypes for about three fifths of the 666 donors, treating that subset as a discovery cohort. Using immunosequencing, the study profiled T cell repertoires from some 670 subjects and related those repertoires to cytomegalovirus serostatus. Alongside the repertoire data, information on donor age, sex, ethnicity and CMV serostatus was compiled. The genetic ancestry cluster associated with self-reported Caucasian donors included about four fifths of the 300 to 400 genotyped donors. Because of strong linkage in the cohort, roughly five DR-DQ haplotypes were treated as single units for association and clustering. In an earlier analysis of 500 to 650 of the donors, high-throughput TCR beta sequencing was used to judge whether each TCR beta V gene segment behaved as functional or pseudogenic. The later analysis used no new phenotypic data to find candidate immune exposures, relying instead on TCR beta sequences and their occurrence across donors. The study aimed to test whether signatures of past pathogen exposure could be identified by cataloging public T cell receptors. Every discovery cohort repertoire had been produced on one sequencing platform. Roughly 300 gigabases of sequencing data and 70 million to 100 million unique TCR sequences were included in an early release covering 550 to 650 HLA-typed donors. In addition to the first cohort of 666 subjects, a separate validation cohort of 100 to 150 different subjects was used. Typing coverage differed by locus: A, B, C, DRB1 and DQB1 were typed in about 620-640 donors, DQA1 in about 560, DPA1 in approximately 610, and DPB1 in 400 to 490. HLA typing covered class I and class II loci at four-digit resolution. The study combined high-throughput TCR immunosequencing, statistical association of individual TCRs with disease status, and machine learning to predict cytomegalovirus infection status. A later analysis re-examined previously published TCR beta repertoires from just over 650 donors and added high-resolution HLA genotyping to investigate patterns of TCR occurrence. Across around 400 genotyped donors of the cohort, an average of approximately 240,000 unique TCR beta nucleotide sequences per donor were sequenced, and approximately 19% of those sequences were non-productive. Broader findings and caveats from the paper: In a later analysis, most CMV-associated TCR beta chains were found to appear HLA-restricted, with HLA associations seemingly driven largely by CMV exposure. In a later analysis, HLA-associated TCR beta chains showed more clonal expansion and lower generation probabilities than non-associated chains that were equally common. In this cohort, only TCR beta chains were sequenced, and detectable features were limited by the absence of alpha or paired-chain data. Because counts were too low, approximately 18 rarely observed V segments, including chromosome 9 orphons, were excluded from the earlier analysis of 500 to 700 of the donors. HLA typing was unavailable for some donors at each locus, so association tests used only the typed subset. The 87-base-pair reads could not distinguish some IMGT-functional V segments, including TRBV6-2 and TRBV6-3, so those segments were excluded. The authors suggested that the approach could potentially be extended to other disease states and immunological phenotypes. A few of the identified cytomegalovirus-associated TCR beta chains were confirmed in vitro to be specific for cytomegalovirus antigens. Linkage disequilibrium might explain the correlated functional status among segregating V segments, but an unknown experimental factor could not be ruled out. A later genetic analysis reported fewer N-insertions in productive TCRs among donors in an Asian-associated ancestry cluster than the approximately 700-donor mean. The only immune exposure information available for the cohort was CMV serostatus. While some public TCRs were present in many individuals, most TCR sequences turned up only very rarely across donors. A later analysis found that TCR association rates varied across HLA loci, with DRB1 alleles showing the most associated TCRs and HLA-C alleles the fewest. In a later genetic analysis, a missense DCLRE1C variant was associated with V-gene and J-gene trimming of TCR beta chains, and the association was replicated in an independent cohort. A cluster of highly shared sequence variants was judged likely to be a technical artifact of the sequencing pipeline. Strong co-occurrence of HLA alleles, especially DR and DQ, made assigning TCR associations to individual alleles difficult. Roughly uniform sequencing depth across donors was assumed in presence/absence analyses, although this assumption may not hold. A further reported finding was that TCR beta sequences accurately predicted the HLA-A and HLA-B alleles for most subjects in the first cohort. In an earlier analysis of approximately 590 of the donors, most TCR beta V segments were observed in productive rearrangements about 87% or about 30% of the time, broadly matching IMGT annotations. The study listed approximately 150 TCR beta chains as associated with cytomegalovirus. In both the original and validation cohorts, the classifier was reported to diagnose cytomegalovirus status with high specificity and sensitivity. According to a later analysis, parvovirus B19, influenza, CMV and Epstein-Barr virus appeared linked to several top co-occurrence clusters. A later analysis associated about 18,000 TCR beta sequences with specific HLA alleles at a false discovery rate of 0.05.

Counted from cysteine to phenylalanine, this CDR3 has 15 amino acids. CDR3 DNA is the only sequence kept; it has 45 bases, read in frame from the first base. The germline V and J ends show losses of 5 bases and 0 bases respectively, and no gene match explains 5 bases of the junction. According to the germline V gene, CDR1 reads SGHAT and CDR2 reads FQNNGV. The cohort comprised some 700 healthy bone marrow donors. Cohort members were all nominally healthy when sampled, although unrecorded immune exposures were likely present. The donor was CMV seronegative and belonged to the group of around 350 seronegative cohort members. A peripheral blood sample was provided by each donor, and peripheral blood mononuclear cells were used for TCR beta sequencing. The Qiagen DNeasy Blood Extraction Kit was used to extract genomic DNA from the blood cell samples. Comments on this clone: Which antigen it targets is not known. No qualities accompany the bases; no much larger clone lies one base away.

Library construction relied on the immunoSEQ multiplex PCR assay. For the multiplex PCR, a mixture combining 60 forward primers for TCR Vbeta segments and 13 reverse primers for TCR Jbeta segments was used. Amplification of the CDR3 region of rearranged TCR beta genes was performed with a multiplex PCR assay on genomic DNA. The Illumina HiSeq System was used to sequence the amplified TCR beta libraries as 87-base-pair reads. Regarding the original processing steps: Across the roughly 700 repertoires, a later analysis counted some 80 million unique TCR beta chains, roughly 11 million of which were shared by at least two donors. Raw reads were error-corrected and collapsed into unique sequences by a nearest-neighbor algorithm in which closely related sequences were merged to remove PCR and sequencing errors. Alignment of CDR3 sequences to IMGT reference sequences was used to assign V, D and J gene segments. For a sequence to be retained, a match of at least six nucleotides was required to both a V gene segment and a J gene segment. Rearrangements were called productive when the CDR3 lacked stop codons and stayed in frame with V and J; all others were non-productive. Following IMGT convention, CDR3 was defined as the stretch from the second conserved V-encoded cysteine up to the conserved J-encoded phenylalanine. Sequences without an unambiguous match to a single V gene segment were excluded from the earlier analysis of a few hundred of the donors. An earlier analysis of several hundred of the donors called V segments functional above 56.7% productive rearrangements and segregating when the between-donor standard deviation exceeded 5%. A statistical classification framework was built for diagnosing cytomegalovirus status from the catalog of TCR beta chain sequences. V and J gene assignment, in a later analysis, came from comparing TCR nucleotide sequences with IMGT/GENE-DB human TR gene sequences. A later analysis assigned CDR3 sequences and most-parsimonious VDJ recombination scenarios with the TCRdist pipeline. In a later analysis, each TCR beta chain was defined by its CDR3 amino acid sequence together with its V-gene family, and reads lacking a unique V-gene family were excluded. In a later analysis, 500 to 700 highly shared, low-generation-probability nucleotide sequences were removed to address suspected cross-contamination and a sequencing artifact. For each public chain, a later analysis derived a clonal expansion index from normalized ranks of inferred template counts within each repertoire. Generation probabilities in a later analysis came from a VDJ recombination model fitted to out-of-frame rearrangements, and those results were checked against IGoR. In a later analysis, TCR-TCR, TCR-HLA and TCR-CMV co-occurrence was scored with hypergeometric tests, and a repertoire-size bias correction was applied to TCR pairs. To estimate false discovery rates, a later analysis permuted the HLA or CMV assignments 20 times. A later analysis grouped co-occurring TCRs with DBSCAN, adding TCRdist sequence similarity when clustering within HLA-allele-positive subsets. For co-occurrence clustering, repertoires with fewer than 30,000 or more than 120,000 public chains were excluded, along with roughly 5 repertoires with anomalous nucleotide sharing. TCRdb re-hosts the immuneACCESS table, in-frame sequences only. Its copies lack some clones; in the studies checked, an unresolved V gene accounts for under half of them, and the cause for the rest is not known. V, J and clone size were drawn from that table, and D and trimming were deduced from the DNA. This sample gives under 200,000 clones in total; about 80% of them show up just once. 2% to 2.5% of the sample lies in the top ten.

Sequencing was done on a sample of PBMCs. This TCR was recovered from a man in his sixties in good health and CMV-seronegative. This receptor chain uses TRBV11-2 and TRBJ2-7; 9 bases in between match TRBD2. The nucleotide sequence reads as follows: TGTGCCAGCAGCCACGGACTAGCGAGCTCCTACGAGCAGTACTTC. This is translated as CASSHGLASSYEQYF.